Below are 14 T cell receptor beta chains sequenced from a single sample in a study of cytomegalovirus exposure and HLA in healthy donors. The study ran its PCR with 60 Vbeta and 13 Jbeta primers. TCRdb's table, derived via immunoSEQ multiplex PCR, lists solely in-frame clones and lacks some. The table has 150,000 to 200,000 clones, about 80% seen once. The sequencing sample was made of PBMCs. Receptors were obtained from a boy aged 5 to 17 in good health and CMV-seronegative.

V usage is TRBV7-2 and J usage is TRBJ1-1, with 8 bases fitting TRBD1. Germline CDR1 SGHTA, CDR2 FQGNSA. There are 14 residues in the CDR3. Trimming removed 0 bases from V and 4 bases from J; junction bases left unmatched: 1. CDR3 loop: CASSLAGTGTEAFF. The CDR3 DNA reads TGTGCCAGCAGCTTAGCCGGGACAGGCACTGAAGCTTTCTTT.

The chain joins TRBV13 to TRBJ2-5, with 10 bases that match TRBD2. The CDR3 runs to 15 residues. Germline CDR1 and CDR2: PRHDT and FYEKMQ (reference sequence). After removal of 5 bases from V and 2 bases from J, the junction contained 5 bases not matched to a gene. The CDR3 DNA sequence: TGTGCCAGCAGCCCAGAGCGGGGGGGGCAAGAGACCCAGTACTTC. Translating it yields CASSPERGGQETQYF.

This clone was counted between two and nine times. CDR3 nucleotide sequence: TGTGCCAGCAGCTCCGGGACTCCGGGGGGTACGCAGTATTTT. This encodes CASSSGTPGGTQYF. The chain has TRBV11-1 and TRBJ2-3, with TRBD2 identical over 7 bases. The V gene's germline CDR1 is SGHAT and CDR2 FQDESV (reference sequence). Trimming removed 4 bases from V and 8 bases from J; junction bases left unmatched: 9. This CDR3 is 14 amino acids long.

This CDR3 reads CASSQGGYTEAFF. The CDR3 coding sequence is TGTGCCAGCAGCCAAGGGGGCTACACTGAAGCTTTCTTT. This chain links TRBV5-8 with TRBJ1-1, with 7 bases aligning to TRBD1. Germline lookup yields CDR1 SGHTS and CDR2 YDEGEE. CDR3 length: 13 residues. J gave up 3 bases and V 4 bases, and 3 bases lay outside the gene matches.

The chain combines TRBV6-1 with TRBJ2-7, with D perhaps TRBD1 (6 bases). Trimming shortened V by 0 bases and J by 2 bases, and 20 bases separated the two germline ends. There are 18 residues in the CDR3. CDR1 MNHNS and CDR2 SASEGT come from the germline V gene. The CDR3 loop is CASSEAVFPGHRTYEQYF. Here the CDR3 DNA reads TGTGCCAGCAGTGAAGCAGTTTTCCCGGGACATCGAACCTACGAGCAGTACTTC.

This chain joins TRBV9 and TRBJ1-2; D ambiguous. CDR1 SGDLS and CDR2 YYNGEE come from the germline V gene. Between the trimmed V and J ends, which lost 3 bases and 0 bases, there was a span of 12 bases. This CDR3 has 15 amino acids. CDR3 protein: CASSAGGDANYGYTF. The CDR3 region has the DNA TGTGCCAGCAGCGCTGGCGGAGATGCTAACTATGGCTACACCTTC.

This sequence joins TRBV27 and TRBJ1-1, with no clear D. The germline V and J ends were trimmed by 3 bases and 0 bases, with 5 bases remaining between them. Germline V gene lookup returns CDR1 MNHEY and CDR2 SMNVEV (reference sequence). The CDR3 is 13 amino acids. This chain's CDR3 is CASSFQVNTEAFF. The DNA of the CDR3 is TGTGCCAGCAGTTTCCAGGTGAACACTGAAGCTTTCTTT.

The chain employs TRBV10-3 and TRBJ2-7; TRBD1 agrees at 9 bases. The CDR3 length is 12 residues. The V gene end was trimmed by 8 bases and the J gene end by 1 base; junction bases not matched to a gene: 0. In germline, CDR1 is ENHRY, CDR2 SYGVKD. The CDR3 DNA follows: TGTGCCATCGGGACAGGGTCCTACGAGCAGTACTTC. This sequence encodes CAIGTGSYEQYF.

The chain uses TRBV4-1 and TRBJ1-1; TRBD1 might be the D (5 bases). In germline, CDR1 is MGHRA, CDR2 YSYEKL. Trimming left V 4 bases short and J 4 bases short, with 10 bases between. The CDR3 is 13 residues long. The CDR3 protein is CASSPRVGTEAFF. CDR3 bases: TGCGCCAGCAGCCCCAGGGTGGGCACTGAAGCTTTCTTT.

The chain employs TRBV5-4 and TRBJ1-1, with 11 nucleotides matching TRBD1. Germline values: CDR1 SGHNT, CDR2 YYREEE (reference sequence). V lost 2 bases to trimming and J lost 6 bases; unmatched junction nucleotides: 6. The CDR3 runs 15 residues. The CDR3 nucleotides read TGTGCCAGCAGCTTAGGGATGGGACAGGGGGCTGAAGCTTTCTTT. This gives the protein CASSLGMGQGAEAFF.

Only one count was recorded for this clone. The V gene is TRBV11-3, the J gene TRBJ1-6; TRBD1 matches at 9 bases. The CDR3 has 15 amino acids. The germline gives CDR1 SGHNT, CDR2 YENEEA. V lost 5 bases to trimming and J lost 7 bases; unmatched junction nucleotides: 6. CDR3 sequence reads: CASSPIGTGNSPLHF. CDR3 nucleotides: TGTGCCAGCAGCCCAATCGGGACAGGGAATTCACCCCTCCACTTT.

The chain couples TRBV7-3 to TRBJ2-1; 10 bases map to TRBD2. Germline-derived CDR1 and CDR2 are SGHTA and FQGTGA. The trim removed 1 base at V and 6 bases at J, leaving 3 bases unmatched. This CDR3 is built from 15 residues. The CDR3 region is CASSLNPSGSNEQFF. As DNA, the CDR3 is TGTGCCAGCAGCTTAAATCCTAGCGGGAGCAATGAGCAGTTCTTC.

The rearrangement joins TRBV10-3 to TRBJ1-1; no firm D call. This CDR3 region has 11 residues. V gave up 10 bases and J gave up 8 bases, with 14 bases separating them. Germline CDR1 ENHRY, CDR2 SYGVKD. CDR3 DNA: TGTGCCAGTACAGTGGCAGGCGAAGCTTTCTTT. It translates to CASTVAGEAFF.

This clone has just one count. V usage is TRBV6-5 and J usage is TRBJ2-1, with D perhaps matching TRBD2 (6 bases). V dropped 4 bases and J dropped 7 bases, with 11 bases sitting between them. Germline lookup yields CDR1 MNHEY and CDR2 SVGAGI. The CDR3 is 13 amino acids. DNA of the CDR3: TGTGCCAGCAGTTTCGGGGGAGGAAATGAGCAGTTCTTC. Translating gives CASSFGGGNEQFF.